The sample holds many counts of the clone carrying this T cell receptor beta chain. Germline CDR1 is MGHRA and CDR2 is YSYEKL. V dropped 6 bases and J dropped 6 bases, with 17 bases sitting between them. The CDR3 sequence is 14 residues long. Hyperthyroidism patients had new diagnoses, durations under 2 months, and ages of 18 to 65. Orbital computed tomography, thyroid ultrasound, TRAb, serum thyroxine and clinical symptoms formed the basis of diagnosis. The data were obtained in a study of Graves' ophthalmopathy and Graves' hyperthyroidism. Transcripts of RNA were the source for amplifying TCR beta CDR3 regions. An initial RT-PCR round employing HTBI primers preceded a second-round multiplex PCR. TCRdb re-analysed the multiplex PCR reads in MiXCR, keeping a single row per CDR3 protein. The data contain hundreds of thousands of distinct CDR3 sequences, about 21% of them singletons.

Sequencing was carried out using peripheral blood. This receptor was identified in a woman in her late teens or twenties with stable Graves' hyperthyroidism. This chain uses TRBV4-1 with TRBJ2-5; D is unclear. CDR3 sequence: CASRHFMGQKTQYF. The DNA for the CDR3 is TGCGCCAGCAGACACTTCATGGGCCAGAAGACCCAGTACTTC.